This TCR beta chain emerged from a study of cytomegalovirus exposure and HLA in healthy donors. On the study more broadly: A prior analysis found more than 90 million unique TCR beta sequences from around 190 million T cells.

Whole-study results and caveats: In a later analysis, common viral pathogens appeared linked to several of the most significant clusters. The analysis excluded some indistinguishable V segments, including TRBV6-2 and TRBV6-3.

Both 60 Vbeta primers and 13 Jbeta primers went into the PCR. The repertoire was sequenced with immunoSEQ multiplex PCR; TCRdb's copy has only in-frame clones and lacks some. The sample has 85,000 to 130,000 clones, under 80% seen once. A note on this clone: Antigen: not known.

Germline V gene sequence: CDR1 SGHTA, CDR2 FQGNSA. V lost 8 bases to trimming and J lost 1 base; unmatched junction nucleotides: 7. The CDR3 has 14 amino acids. This TCR came from a woman between 18 and 29 years old in good health and CMV-seropositive. The sequenced material came from PBMCs. The chain combines TRBV7-2 with TRBJ1-1, with 7 nucleotides matching TRBD1. CDR3 coding DNA: TGTGCCAGCCTAACCGGGACAGCGAACACTGAAGCTTTCTTT. This codes for CASLTGTANTEAFF. The full variable domain, its missing parts supplied by reference TRBV7-2 and TRBJ1-1, is GAGVSQSPSNKVTEKGKDVELRCDPISGHTALYWYRQSLGQGLEFLIYFQGNSAPDKSGLPSDRFSAERTGGSVSTLTIQRTQQEDSAVYLCASLTGTANTEAFFGQGTRLTVV.